The 16 T cell receptor beta chains listed next were all sequenced from one sample in a study of tumor-infiltrating lymphocytes in primary liver carcinoma. Blood RNA came from unsorted whole blood; germline DNA was also extracted. With around 490 ng total RNA as template and a constant-region primer, TCR beta cDNA was made. Slightly modified ARM-PCR served as the procedure for the TCR beta libraries. These libraries came from three rounds of nested multiplex PCR. A C-beta reverse primer and TRBV1-TRBV30 forward primers served in each of the first two PCR rounds, at approximately 10 cycles apiece. From the multiplex PCR reads, TCRdb called clonotypes with MiXCR, one entry per CDR3 protein. The top ten clones hold roughly 6% of a sample with about 350,000 distinct CDR3 sequences, less than 65% of them seen once. Sequencing input: peripheral blood. The origin of the receptors is a man in his forties or fifties with primary liver carcinoma and hepatitis B virus infection.

The chain employs TRBV28 and TRBJ2-7; 8 nucleotides agree with TRBD1. Germline V gives CDR1 MDHEN, CDR2 SYDVKM. The V gene end was trimmed by 9 bases and the J gene end by 3 bases; junction bases not matched to a gene: 10. The CDR3 runs to 14 residues. For the CDR3, the DNA is TGTGCCAGTCGTCCGGGACAGGTCATCTACGAGCAGTACTTC. It codes for CASRPGQVIYEQYF.

Of note for this clonotype: The conserved final phenylalanine or tryptophan is absent from the CDR3, which likely points to a read error. The chain has TRBV6-5 and TRBJ2-1; 8 nucleotides line up with TRBD2. The CDR3 is made up of 13 amino acids. V lost 6 bases, J lost 7 bases, and 5 bases stayed unmatched. Germline V lookup: CDR1 MNHEY, CDR2 SVGAGI. CDR3 sequence reads: CASSVAGRNEQFL. The CDR3 bases are TGTGCCAGCAGCGTAGCGGGAAGGAATGAGCAGTTCCTC.

This clonotype was counted between two and nine times. The CDR3 does not end in the conserved phenylalanine or tryptophan, so this is likely a read error. J is TRBJ2-5 and V is TRBV11-2; tentative D call: TRBD1 (6 bases). This CDR3 has 16 amino acids. The germline V gene encodes CDR1 SGHAT and CDR2 FQNNGV. CDR3 in DNA: TGTGCCAGCAGTTTAGGTAGGGGGATCGGACAGGAGACCCAGTACATC. Its protein product is CASSLGRGIGQETQYI.

A note on this clonotype: Sequence at one end of the junction differs from germline and may be a read error. V is TRBV11-2 and J is TRBJ2-3, with D perhaps matching TRBD2 (6 bases). Germline-derived CDR1 and CDR2 are SGHAT and FQNNGV. This CDR3 has 15 residues. The CDR3 protein is CASNSPGSGGNTQYF. The CDR3 region has the DNA TGTGCCAGCAATTCCCCGGGGTCTGGCGGGAATACGCAGTATTTC.

Regarding this clonotype: At one end, the junction sequence differs from germline, possibly due to a read error. The genes are TRBV11-1 and TRBJ2-6; D possibly corresponds to TRBD1 (5 bases). CDR3 size: 15 residues. Looked up from germline, CDR1 is SGHAT and CDR2 is FQDESV (reference sequence). The CDR3 region is CASSLARAGANILTF. The DNA of the CDR3 is TGTGCCAGTAGCTTAGCCAGAGCTGGGGCCAACATCCTGACTTTC.

This chain's CDR3 is CASSLRDTGAFF. The DNA of the CDR3 is TGTGCCAGCAGCTTACGGGACACTGGAGCCTTCTTT. The chain links TRBV11-2 to TRBJ1-1, with a tentative D call TRBD1 (6 bases). The ends were cut back, 2 bases at V and 14 bases at J, with 15 bases in the middle. The CDR3 totals 12 residues. From germline, CDR1 is SGHAT and CDR2 FQNNGV.

In this sample, this clonotype turned up a few times. One end of the junction does not line up with germline, which may come from a read error. This sequence joins TRBV11-2 and TRBJ2-7; D uncertain. CDR1 is SGHAT and CDR2 is FQNNGV in the germline V gene. This CDR3 has 13 amino acids. As DNA, the CDR3 is TGTGCCAGCAGCTTAGTCGAAAATTACGAGCAATACTTC. Translating it yields CASSLVENYEQYF.

This clonotype was seen a handful of times. The rearrangement links TRBV6-6 to TRBJ1-5; D is perhaps TRBD1 (6 bases). V dropped 3 bases and J dropped 3 bases, with 12 bases sitting between them. The CDR3 consists of 15 residues. Germline V gene sequence: CDR1 MNHNY, CDR2 SVGAGI (reference sequence). Written as DNA, the CDR3 is TGTGCCAGCAGTTATCTTGACAGGTTCAATCAGCCCCAGCATTTT. It is translated as CASSYLDRFNQPQHF.

Comments on this clonotype: Since a much larger clone is just one base distant, this may be a read error. The chain employs TRBV4-1 and TRBJ1-1; D uncertain. This CDR3 comprises 15 residues. The germline V gene has CDR1 MGHRA and CDR2 YSYEKL. The chain's CDR3 is CASSPPGRTNAEAFF. The DNA of the CDR3 is TGCGCCAGCAGCCCTCCGGGCCGAACGAACGCTGAAGCTTTCTTT.

Details on this clonotype: The junction departs from the called germline gene at one end, perhaps through a read error. The chain joins TRBV6-6 to TRBJ1-5, with TRBD1 matching over 7 bases. Germline loops: CDR1 MNHNY, CDR2 SVGAGI (reference sequence). CDR3 length equals 18 residues. CDR3: CASSLLYLGQGDNQPQHF. The CDR3 nucleotides are TGTGCCAGCAGTCTGCTATACCTCGGCCAGGGGGACAATCAGCCTCAGCATTTT.

This clonotype was counted between two and nine times. This chain connects TRBV30 to TRBJ2-7; 7 nucleotides agree with TRBD1. CDR1 is GTSNPN and CDR2 is SVGIG in the germline V gene (reference sequence). J gave up 3 bases and V 1 base, and 6 bases lay outside the gene matches. This CDR3 has 14 residues. In nucleotides, the CDR3 is TGTGCCTGGAGTGAGGGGGCCCAATACTACGAGCAGTACTTC. This gives the protein CAWSEGAQYYEQYF.

In regard to this clonotype: A junction end diverges from the germline sequence, so it may reflect a read error. The chain links TRBV11-2 to TRBJ2-5, with D tentatively TRBD1 or TRBD2 (5 bases each). Looked up from germline, CDR1 is SGHAT and CDR2 is FQNNGV. The CDR3 contains 16 residues. Here the CDR3 reads CTSSIRIGAGQGTQYF. The CDR3 DNA reads TGTACCAGCAGCATTAGGATCGGGGCAGGCCAAGGGACCCAGTACTTC. Variable domain in full (rest from reference TRBV11-2 and TRBJ2-5): EAGVAQSPRYKIIEKRQSVAFWCNPISGHATLYWYQQILGQGPKLLIQFQNNGVVDDSQLPKDRFSAERLKGVDSTLKIQPAKLEDSAVYLCTSSIRIGAGQGTQYFGPGTRLLVL.

Ten or more counts support this clonotype. V usage is TRBV6-2 or TRBV6-3 and J usage is TRBJ2-6; possibly TRBD1 or TRBD2 for D (6 bases each). Trimming removed 4 bases from V and 9 bases from J, with 16 bases in between. Germline CDR1 reads MNHEY; CDR2 reads SVGEGT. This CDR3 comprises 15 residues. CDR3 nucleotide sequence: TGTGCCAGCAGTTCTGTCTACAGGGAGGACAACGTCCTGACTTTC. Protein product: CASSSVYREDNVLTF.

In the case of this clonotype: This CDR3 is missing its conserved last phenylalanine or tryptophan, likely due to a read error. The chain has TRBV11-3 and TRBJ2-5, with D hard to call. This CDR3 has 13 residues. CDR1 is SGHNT, CDR2 YENEEA, per germline. The germline V and J ends were trimmed by 3 bases and 2 bases, with 7 bases remaining between them. The CDR3 DNA reads as TGTGCCAGCAGCTTGGGCCTGCAAGAGACCCAGTACTAC. Protein: CASSLGLQETQYY.

Worth noting for this clonotype: At one end, the junction sequence differs from germline, possibly due to a read error. The chain employs TRBV11-2 and TRBJ2-1; TRBD1 aligns across 8 bases. Germline CDR1 SGHAT, CDR2 FQNNGV. The CDR3 length is 16 residues. Here the CDR3 DNA reads TGTGCCAGCACTAAGACGGGACAGGTAATCTACAATGAGCGGTTCTTC. Residues: CASTKTGQVIYNERFF.

With regard to this clonotype: Given the absence of the conserved phenylalanine or tryptophan at the CDR3 end, a read error is likely. This sequence joins TRBV6-6 and TRBJ2-2, with D perhaps matching TRBD2 (7 bases). The germline V gene has CDR1 MNHNY and CDR2 SVGAGI (reference sequence). V lost 4 bases, J lost 3 bases, and 12 bases lay in between. The CDR3 length is 15 residues. CDR3: CASSLVGGDTGELFY. CDR3 coding DNA: TGTGCCAGCAGTTTGGTAGGGGGGGACACCGGGGAGCTGTTTTAT.